This T cell receptor (beta chain) is from a study of blood T cell repertoires in COVID-19. Turning to the study itself: From the United States, Italy and Spain came samples of acute and convalescent COVID-19. Sample material is recorded as cDNA or gDNA derived from T cells, B-cell-depleted T cells, or PBMCs.

As processed by the authors: The authors estimated nucleated cell counts from reference gene primer amplification. Some clones are missing from TCRdb's copy, which holds only in-frame ones; the method was immunoSEQ multiplex PCR. The V and J calls and clone size come from that table; D and trimming were worked out from the DNA. This sample has approximately 180,000 clones; nearly 90% occur once, and the top ten carry roughly 21%. CDR3 length equals 16 residues. The trim removed 2 bases at V and 5 bases at J, leaving 11 bases unmatched. The germline V gene encodes CDR1 SGHRS and CDR2 YFSETQ. The J gene is TRBJ2-7, the V gene TRBV5-1; 9 nucleotides match TRBD1. Source material: peripheral blood. This sequence originates from a man in his 60s with active or convalescent COVID-19. CDR3 in DNA: TGCGCCAGCAGCTTTAGGGAACAGGGGGCTGGGGACGAGCAGTACTTC. It specifies CASSFREQGAGDEQYF.